This T cell receptor beta chain was profiled in a study of HIV-infected patients and healthy controls. Antiretroviral therapy had run roughly three months, about 14 weeks, before follow-up blood collection. The repertoire came from unfractionated whole blood and reflected all unsorted peripheral T cells. Study outcomes and limitations: Significantly higher mean Gini indices appeared in HIV-infected repertoires, possibly reflecting oligoclonality. Slight age and sex differences between study cohorts did not explain the diversity differences.

This clonotype was seen at least ten times. The antigen is not known. cDNA was made from about 500 ng RNA using alpha and beta constant primers. Each of the alpha and beta chains got its own library through chain-specific third strand synthesis with indices. A single primer pair per chain amplified all rearrangements, with per-molecule barcodes. Ligation attached cDNA to a 5' RACE adapter that carried a random hexamer and SP2 site. TCRdb re-called the 5' RACE reads through MiXCR, storing one row per CDR3 protein. The table includes about 10,000 distinct CDR3 sequences, around 6% detected once. The sequencing here drew on blood, taken during antiretroviral therapy. The sequence was obtained from an adult with HIV infection. The donor label of this sample is uncertain.

For the CDR3, the DNA is TGTGCCAGCAGTGTAGCGGGGGCCTCCTACGAGCAGTACTTC. Translated: CASSVAGASYEQYF. The V and J genes are TRBV2 and TRBJ2-7; 9 nucleotides agree with TRBD2. CDR1 and CDR2 (germline): SNHLY, FYNNEI. V lost 4 bases, J lost 0 bases, and 1 base stayed unmatched. The CDR3 length is 14 residues.